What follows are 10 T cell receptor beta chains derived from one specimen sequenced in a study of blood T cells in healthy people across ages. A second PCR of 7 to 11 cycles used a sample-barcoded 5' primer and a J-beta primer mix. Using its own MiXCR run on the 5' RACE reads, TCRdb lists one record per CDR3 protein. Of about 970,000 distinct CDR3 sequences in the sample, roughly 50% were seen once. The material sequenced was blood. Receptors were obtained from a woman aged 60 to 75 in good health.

CDR3 nucleotides: TGTGCCAGCAGCTTCGGACTAGCGGGAGGGGTAGAGACCCAGTACTTC. Amino acid sequence: CASSFGLAGGVETQYF. This rearrangement joins TRBV7-6 to TRBJ2-5, with TRBD2 matching 15 bases. Germline assignment: CDR1 SGHVS and CDR2 FNYEAQ. Germline trimming cut 3 bases from V and 4 bases from J; bases unmatched to any gene: 3. The CDR3 is 16 amino acids.

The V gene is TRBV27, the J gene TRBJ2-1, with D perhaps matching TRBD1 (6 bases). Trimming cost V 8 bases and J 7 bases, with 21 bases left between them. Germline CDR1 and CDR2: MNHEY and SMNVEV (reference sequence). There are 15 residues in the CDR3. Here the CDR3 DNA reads TGTGCCAGCGTCCCCCGCCCGGGGACAAGGAATGAGCAGTTCTTC. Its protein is CASVPRPGTRNEQFF.

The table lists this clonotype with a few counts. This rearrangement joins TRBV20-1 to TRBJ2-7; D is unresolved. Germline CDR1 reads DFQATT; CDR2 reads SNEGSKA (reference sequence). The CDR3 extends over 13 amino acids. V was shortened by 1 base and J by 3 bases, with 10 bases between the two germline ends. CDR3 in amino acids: CSARAMESYEQYF. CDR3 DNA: TGCAGTGCTAGAGCCATGGAAAGCTACGAGCAGTACTTC.

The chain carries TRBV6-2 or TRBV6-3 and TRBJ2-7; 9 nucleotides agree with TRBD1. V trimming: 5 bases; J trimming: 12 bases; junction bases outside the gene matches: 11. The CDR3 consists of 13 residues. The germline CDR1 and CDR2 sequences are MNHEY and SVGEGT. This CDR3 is CASSEQGAQDWYF. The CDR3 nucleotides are TGTGCCAGCAGTGAACAGGGGGCGCAGGATTGGTACTTC.

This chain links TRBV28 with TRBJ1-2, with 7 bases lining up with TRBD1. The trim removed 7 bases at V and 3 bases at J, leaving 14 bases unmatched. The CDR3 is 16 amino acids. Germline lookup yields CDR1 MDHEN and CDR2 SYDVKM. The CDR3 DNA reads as TGTGCCAGCACCACAGGGGACTCGGTTGGGGACTATGGCTACACCTTC. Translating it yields CASTTGDSVGDYGYTF.

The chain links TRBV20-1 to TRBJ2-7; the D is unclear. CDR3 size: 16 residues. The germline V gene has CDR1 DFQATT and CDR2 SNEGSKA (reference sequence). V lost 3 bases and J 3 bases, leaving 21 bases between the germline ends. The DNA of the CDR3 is TGCAGTGCTAGTAGCACCACTGTTGGGCTCAACTACGAGCAGTACTTC. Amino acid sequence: CSASSTTVGLNYEQYF.

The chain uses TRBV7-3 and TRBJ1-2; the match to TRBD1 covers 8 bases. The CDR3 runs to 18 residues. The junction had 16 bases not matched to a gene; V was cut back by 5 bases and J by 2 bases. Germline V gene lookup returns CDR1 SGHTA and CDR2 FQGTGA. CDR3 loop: CASSPFPGQEVPNYGYTF. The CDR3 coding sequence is TGTGCCAGCAGCCCTTTTCCGGGACAGGAGGTACCAAACTATGGCTACACCTTC.

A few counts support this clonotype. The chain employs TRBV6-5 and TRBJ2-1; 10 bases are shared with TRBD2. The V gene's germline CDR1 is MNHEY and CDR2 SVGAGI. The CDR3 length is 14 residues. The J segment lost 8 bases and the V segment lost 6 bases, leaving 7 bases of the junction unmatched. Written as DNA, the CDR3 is TGTGCCAGCAGGACCCTAGCGGGAGAGGATGAGCAGTTCTTC. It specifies CASRTLAGEDEQFF.

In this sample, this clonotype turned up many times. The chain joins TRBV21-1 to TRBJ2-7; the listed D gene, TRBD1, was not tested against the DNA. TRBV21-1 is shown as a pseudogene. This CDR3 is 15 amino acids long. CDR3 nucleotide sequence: TGTGCCAGCAGCAAACCAGGCCCCAGCTCCTACGAGCAGTACTTC. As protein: CASSKPGPSSYEQYF.

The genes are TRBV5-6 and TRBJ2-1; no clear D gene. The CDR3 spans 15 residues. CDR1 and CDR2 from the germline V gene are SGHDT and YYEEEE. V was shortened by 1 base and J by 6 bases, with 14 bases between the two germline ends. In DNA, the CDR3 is TGTGCCAGCAGCTTGTTGGACCGGCTCTTCAATGAGCAGTTCTTC. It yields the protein CASSLLDRLFNEQFF.